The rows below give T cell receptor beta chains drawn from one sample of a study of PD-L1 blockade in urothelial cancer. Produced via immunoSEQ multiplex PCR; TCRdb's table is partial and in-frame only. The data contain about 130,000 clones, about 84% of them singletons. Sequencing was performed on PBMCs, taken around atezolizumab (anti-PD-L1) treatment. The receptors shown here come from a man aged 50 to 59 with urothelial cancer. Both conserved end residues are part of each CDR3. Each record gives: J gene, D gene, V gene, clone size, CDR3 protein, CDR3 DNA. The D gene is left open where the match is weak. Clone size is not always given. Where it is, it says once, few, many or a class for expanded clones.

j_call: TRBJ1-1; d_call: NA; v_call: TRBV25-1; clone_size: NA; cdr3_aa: CASSAPGYRSNTEAFF; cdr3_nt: TGTGCCAGCAGTGCCCCCGGTTACAGGTCGAACACTGAAGCTTTCTTT
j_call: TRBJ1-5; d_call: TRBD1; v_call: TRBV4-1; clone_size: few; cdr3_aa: CASSQDRDRGTNQPQHF; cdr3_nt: TGCGCCAGCAGCCAAGACCGGGACAGGGGTACCAATCAGCCCCAGCATTTT
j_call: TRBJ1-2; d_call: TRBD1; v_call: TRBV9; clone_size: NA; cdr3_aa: CASSVALTGIYGYTF; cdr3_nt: TGTGCCAGCAGCGTAGCTCTGACAGGGATTTATGGCTACACCTTC
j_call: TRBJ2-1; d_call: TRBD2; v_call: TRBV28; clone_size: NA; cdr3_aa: CASSLRSSGVNEQFF; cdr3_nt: TGTGCCAGCAGTTTACGGTCTAGCGGGGTCAATGAGCAGTTCTTC
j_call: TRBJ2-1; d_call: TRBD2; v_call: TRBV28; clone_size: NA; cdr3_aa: CASSLYPSGTLYNEQFF; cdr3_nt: TGTGCCAGCAGTTTATACCCTAGCGGGACCCTCTACAATGAGCAGTTCTTC
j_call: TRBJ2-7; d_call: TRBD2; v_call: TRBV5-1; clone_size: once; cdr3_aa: CASSSLAGVGEQYF; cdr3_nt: TGCGCCAGCAGCTCCTTAGCGGGAGTCGGCGAGCAGTACTTC
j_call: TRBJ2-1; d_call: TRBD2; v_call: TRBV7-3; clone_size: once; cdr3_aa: CASSPGSGSRSSYNEQFF; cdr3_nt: TGTGCCAGCAGCCCTGGTAGCGGGAGTCGAAGCTCCTACAATGAGCAGTTCTTC
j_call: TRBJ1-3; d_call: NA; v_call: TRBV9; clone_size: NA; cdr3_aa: CASSVATPSSGNTIYF; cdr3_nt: TGTGCCAGCAGCGTAGCTACGCCGAGCTCTGGAAACACCATATATTTT
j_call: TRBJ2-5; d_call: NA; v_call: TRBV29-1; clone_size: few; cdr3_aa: CSVERGAETQYF; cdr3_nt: TGCAGCGTTGAACGGGGGGCAGAGACCCAGTACTTC
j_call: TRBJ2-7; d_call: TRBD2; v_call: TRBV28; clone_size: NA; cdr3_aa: CASSFPGLAVEQYF; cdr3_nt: TGTGCCAGCAGTTTCCCGGGACTAGCGGTTGAGCAGTACTTC
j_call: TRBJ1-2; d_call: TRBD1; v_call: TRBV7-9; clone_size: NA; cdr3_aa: CASSFDGTGSGYTF; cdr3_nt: TGTGCCAGCAGCTTCGACGGGACAGGGAGCGGCTACACCTTC
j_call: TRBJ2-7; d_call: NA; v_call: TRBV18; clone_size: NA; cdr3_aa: CASRFSGAGAGYEQYF; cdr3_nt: TGTGCCAGCCGATTCTCGGGGGCGGGGGCTGGCTACGAGCAGTACTTC
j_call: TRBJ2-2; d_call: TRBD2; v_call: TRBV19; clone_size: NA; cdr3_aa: CASSIRTSGSTGELFF; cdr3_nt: TGTGCCAGTAGTATTAGGACTAGCGGGAGTACCGGGGAGCTGTTTTTT
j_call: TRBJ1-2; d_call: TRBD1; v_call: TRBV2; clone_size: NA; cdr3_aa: CASLGTGANYGYTF; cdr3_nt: TGTGCCAGCTTAGGGACAGGGGCTAACTATGGCTACACCTTC
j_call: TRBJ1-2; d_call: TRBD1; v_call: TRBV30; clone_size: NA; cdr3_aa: CAWSGQGTGAYGYTF; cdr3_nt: TGTGCCTGGAGTGGACAAGGGACAGGGGCTTATGGCTACACCTTC
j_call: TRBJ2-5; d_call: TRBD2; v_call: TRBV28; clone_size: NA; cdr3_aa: CASSSVGLTQETQYF; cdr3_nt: TGTGCCAGCAGTTCAGTGGGACTAACCCAGGAGACCCAGTACTTC
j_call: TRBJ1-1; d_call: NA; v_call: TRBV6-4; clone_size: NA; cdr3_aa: CASSDSIGAEAFF; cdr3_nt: TGTGCCAGCAGTGACTCAATAGGGGCTGAAGCTTTCTTT
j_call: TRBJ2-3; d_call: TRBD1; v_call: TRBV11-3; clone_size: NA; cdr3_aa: CASSSRHGTEPTDTQYF; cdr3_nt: TGTGCCAGCAGCTCAAGGCACGGGACAGAACCCACAGATACGCAGTATTTT
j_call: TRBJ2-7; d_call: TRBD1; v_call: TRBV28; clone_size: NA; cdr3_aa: CASSLLPGQGAGEQYF; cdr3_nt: TGTGCCAGCAGTTTACTCCCCGGGCAGGGGGCTGGGGAGCAGTACTTC
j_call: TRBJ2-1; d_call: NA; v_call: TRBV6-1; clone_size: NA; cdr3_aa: CASIISGSSYNEQFF; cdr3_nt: TGTGCCAGCATTATCAGCGGCAGCTCCTACAATGAGCAGTTCTTC
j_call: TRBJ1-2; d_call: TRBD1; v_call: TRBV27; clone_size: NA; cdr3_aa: CASRTGGGYGYTF; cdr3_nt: TGTGCCAGCAGGACAGGGGGGGGATATGGCTACACCTTC
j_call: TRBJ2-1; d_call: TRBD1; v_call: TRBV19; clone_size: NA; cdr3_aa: CASRHRGYNEQFF; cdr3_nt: TGTGCCAGTAGGCACAGGGGCTACAATGAGCAGTTCTTC
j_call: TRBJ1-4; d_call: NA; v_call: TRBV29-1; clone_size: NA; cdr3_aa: CSVAGASGSTNEKLFF; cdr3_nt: TGCAGCGTTGCTGGGGCGTCGGGCTCAACTAATGAAAAACTGTTTTTT
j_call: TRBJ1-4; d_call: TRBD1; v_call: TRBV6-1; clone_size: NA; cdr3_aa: CASREGQGTEKLFF; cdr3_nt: TGTGCCAGCAGAGAGGGACAGGGAACTGAAAAACTGTTTTTT
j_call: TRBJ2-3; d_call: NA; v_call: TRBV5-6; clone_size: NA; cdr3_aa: CASSLGWATDTQYF; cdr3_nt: TGTGCCAGCAGCTTGGGGTGGGCCACAGATACGCAGTATTTT
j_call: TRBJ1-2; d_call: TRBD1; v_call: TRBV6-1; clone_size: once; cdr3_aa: CASSVGQGIYYGYTF; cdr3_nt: TGTGCCAGCAGTGTGGGACAGGGGATCTACTATGGCTACACCTTC
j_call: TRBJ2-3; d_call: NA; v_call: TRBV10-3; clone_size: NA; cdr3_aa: CAISAVGAGSDAQYF; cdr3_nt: TGTGCCATCAGTGCGGTCGGGGCGGGATCGGACGCGCAGTATTTT
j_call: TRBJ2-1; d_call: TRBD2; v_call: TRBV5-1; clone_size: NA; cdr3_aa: CASSFSGRDGNEQFF; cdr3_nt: TGCGCCAGCAGCTTTAGCGGGAGAGACGGCAATGAGCAGTTCTTC
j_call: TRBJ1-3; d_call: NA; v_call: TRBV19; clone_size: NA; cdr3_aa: CASSMARSGNTIYF; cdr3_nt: TGTGCCAGTAGTATGGCTCGCTCTGGAAACACCATATATTTT
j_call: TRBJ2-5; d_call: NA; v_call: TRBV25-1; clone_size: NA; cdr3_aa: CASSETKTQYF; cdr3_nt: TGTGCCAGCAGTGAAACAAAGACCCAGTACTTC
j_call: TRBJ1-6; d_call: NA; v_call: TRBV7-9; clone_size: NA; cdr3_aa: CASSSDQGHSPLHF; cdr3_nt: TGTGCCAGCAGCTCAGACCAGGGGCACTCACCCCTCCACTTT
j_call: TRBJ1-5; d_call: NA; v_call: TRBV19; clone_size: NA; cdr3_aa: CASKGSGISNQPQHF; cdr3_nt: TGTGCCAGTAAGGGGTCCGGAATTAGCAATCAGCCCCAGCATTTT
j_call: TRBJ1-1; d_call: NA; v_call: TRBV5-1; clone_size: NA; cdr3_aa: CASGLWGDTEAFF; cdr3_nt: TGCGCCAGCGGACTCTGGGGGGACACTGAAGCTTTCTTT
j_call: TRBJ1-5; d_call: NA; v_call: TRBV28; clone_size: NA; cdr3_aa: CASRGANNQPQHF; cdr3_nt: TGTGCCAGCAGAGGGGCAAACAATCAGCCCCAGCATTTT
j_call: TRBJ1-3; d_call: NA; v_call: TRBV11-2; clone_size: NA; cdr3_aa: CASSLIKGLSGNTIYF; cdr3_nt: TGTGCCAGCAGCTTAATAAAGGGGCTCTCTGGAAACACCATATATTTT
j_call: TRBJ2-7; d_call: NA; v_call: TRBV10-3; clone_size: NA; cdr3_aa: CAISSQSSYEQYF; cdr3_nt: TGTGCCATCAGTTCACAGAGCTCCTACGAGCAGTACTTC
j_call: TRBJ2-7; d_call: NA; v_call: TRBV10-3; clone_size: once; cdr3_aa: CAISDQGYEQYF; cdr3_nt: TGTGCCATCAGTGACCAGGGTTACGAGCAGTACTTC
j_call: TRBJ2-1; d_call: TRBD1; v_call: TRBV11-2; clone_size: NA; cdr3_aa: CASSYRGRSERNNEQFF; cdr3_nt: TGTGCCAGCAGCTACAGGGGGCGCTCGGAACGGAACAATGAGCAGTTCTTC
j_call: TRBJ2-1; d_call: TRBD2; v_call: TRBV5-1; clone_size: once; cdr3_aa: CASSLRPAGGPNEQFF; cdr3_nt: TGCGCCAGCAGCTTGAGGCCGGCGGGAGGCCCCAATGAGCAGTTCTTC
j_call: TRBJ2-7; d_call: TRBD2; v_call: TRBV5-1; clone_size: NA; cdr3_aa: CASTDDSGRSTYEQYF; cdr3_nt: TGCGCCAGCACTGATGATAGCGGGAGGTCTACCTACGAGCAGTACTTC
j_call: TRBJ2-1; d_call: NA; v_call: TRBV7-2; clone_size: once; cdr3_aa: CASSSSLEQFF; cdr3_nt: TGTGCCAGCAGCTCCTCCTTAGAGCAGTTCTTC
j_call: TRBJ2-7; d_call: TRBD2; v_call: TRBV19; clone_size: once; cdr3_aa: CATRELAGSYEQYF; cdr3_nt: TGTGCCACGAGGGAATTAGCGGGGAGCTACGAGCAGTACTTC
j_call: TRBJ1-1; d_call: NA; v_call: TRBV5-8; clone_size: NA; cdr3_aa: CASSLGKRTEAFF; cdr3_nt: TGTGCCAGCAGCTTGGGGAAGAGGACTGAAGCTTTCTTT
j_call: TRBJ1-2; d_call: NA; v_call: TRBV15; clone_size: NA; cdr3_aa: CATSKPGGNYGYTF; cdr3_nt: TGTGCCACCAGCAAGCCCGGTGGTAACTATGGCTACACCTTC
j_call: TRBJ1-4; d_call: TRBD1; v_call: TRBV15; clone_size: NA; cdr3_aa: CATSPRPGQSFSEKLFF; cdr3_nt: TGTGCCACCAGCCCGCGGCCGGGACAGTCATTTAGTGAAAAACTGTTTTTT
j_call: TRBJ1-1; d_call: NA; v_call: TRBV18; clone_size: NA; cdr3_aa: CASSPTIVDTEAFF; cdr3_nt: TGTGCCAGCTCCCCCACCATCGTAGACACTGAAGCTTTCTTT
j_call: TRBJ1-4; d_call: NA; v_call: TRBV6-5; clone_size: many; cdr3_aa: CASSAQGGKLFF; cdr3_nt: TGTGCCAGCAGTGCCCAGGGTGGAAAACTGTTTTTT
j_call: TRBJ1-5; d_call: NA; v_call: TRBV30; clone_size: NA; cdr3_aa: CAWSPSGVQPQHF; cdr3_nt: TGTGCCTGGAGCCCCTCAGGGGTTCAGCCCCAGCATTTT
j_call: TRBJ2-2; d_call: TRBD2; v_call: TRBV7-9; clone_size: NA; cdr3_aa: CASSPPLTLSGRNTGELFF; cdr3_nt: TGTGCCAGCAGCCCACCTCTAACTTTAAGCGGGAGGAACACCGGGGAGCTGTTTTTT
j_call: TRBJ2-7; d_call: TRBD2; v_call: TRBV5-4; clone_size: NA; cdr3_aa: CASSRGLAPSYEQYF; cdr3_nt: TGTGCCAGCAGCAGGGGACTAGCGCCCTCCTACGAGCAGTACTTC
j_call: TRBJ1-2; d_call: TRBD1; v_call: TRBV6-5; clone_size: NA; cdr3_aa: CASSQQGGYGYTF; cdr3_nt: TGTGCCAGCAGTCAACAGGGGGGCTATGGCTACACCTTC
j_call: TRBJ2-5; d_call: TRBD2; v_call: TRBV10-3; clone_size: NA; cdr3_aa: CAISALTSGQETQYF; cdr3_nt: TGTGCCATCAGTGCGTTGACTAGCGGACAAGAGACCCAGTACTTC
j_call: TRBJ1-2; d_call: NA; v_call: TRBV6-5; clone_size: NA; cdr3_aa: CASSYEQNYGYTF; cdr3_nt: TGTGCCAGCAGTTACGAACAGAACTATGGCTACACCTTC
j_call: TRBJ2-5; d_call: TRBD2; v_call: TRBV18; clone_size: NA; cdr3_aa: CASSPPGAGGQETQYF; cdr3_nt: TGTGCCAGCTCACCACCGGGAGCGGGAGGACAAGAGACCCAGTACTTC
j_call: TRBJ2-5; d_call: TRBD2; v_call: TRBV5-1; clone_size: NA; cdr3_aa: CASSPLSGGGTETQYF; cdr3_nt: TGCGCCAGCAGCCCCCTAAGCGGGGGAGGGACAGAGACCCAGTACTTC
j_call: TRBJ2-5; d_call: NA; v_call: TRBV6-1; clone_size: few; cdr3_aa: CASRRGGGETQYF; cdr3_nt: TGTGCCAGCAGGCGGGGTGGGGGAGAGACCCAGTACTTC
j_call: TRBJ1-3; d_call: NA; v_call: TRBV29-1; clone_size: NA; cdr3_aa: CSVVTAGNTIYF; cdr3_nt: TGCAGCGTTGTCACAGCCGGAAACACCATATATTTT
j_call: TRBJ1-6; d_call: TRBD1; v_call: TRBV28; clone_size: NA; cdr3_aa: CAIRDRDFSPLHF; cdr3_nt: TGTGCCATCCGGGACAGGGATTTTTCACCCCTCCACTTT
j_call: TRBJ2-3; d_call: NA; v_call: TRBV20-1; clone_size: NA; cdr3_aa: CSLGEVTQYF; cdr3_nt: TGCAGCTTAGGGGAAGTAACGCAGTATTTT